Listed below are T cell receptor beta chains from one sample, sequenced in a study of T-cell reconstitution after alpha-beta-depleted transplantation in children. TCRdb reprocessed the PCR reads via MiXCR and lists one record per CDR3 protein. The data hold approximately 390,000 distinct CDR3 sequences, with 9.5% to 13% observed a single time. This specimen was PBMCs from the stem cell graft donor, taken from the stem cell graft. Every receptor here comes from a human donor who donated a stem cell graft to a child with acute myeloid leukemia. Each CDR3 is given with its conserved first and last residue. Fields, in order: D gene, clone size, J gene, V gene, CDR3 protein, CDR3 DNA. D genes are given only for firm matches. The listing skips clone size in some rows; elsewhere it reads once, few, many or a size class.

>TRBD2|-|TRBJ2-1|TRBV20-1
CSASSTSGRGDEQFF
TGCAGTGCTTCGTCGACTAGCGGGAGGGGCGATGAGCAGTTCTTC
>-|many|TRBJ1-3|TRBV6-1
CASGEGGRGTIYF
TGTGCCAGCGGAGAGGGGGGGCGAGGCACCATATATTTT
>-|few|TRBJ2-1|TRBV12-3/TRBV12-4
CASSFRSGQGVNEQFF
TGTGCCAGCAGTTTCAGGTCGGGTCAGGGTGTGAATGAGCAGTTCTTC
>TRBD1|few|TRBJ2-5|TRBV20-1
CSASLGTAEETQYF
TGCAGTGCTAGTCTCGGGACAGCAGAAGAGACCCAGTACTTC
>-|many|TRBJ2-5|TRBV5-1
CASSLAVGQGETQYF
TGCGCCAGCAGCTTGGCTGTGGGGCAGGGTGAGACCCAGTACTTC
>-|few|TRBJ1-6|TRBV6-5
CASSYKPGGLSSYNSPLHF
TGTGCCAGCAGTTACAAGCCTGGTGGACTAAGCTCCTATAATTCACCCCTCCACTTT
>-|few|TRBJ2-1|TRBV5-4
CASSLDPTNEQFF
TGTGCCAGCAGCTTGGACCCCACCAATGAGCAGTTCTTC
>-|-|TRBJ2-5|TRBV29-1
CSAHRGGETQYF
TGCAGCGCCCACCGAGGAGGGGAGACCCAGTACTTC
>-|few|TRBJ2-7|TRBV21-1
CASSKAMGQGCYEQYF
TGTGCCAGCAGCAAAGCGATGGGGCAGGGTTGCTACGAGCAGTACTTC
>-|many|TRBJ2-5|TRBV7-9
CASSLRGGRETQYF
TGTGCCAGCAGCTTGAGGGGCGGTCGGGAGACCCAGTACTTC
>-|-|TRBJ1-1|TRBV5-6
CASSFAPNTEAFF
TGTGCCAGCAGCTTTGCCCCGAACACTGAAGCTTTCTTT
>TRBD2|few|TRBJ2-1|TRBV5-1
CASSGTSGYRSSYNEQFF
TGCGCCAGCTCCGGGACTAGCGGATATAGGAGCTCCTACAATGAGCAGTTCTTC
>TRBD2|-|TRBJ2-3|TRBV7-2
CASSSGLPGSTDTQYF
TGTGCCAGCAGCTCGGGACTACCCGGTAGCACAGATACGCAGTATTTT
>TRBD2|-|TRBJ2-1|TRBV7-2
CASSPLSEREGYNEQFF
TGTGCCAGCAGCCCCCTAAGTGAGCGGGAGGGATACAATGAGCAGTTCTTC
>-|-|TRBJ1-1|TRBV29-1
CSVERQGNGKAFF
TGCAGCGTTGAACGGCAGGGTAACGGTAAAGCTTTCTTT
>-|-|TRBJ1-1|TRBV5-6
CASKTGYGTEAFF
TGTGCCAGCAAAACAGGGTATGGCACTGAAGCTTTCTTT
>TRBD2|-|TRBJ2-7|TRBV9
CASSSGLAPTYEQYF
TGTGCCAGCAGCTCGGGACTAGCGCCTACCTACGAGCAGTACTTC
>TRBD1|few|TRBJ2-3|TRBV2
CASSDDRGQPDTQYF
TGTGCCAGCAGTGATGACAGGGGGCAGCCAGATACGCAGTATTTT
>TRBD1|many|TRBJ1-5|TRBV30
CAGGQSGNQPQHF
TGTGCCGGGGGACAGAGTGGCAATCAGCCCCAGCATTTT
>-|many|TRBJ1-4|TRBV5-1
CASSLRPEKLFF
TGCGCCAGCAGCCTACGGCCTGAAAAACTGTTTTTT
>-|-|TRBJ2-1|TRBV5-6
CASSRYQGYEQFF
TGTGCCAGCAGCCGCTATCAGGGCTATGAGCAGTTCTTC
>-|few|TRBJ1-4|TRBV5-6
CASRLSGGGEKLFF
TGTGCCAGCAGACTAAGCGGGGGTGGTGAAAAACTGTTTTTT
>TRBD1|few|TRBJ2-6|TRBV29-1
CSVEGDSTKSGANVLTF
TGCAGCGTTGAAGGGGACAGTACTAAGTCTGGGGCCAACGTCCTGACTTTC
>-|many|TRBJ1-1|TRBV12-3/TRBV12-4
CASGGNTEAFF
TGTGCCTCCGGGGGAAACACTGAAGCTTTCTTT
>-|few|TRBJ2-3|TRBV6-5
CASKDRPSTDTQYF
TGTGCCAGCAAGGACAGACCTAGCACAGATACGCAGTATTTT
>-|many|TRBJ2-1|TRBV12-3/TRBV12-4
CASSLRGWGRGNYNEQFF
TGTGCCAGCAGTTTACGTGGTTGGGGCAGGGGAAACTACAATGAGCAGTTCTTC
>-|few|TRBJ2-2|TRBV7-9
CASSLRPAGELFF
TGTGCCAGCTCCTTACGTCCGGCCGGGGAGCTGTTTTTT
>-|-|TRBJ2-3|TRBV20-1
CSARDLGRLDTQYF
TGCAGTGCTAGAGATCTGGGTCGTTTGGATACGCAGTATTTT
>TRBD2|few|TRBJ2-1|TRBV20-1
CSVGGKGGGEQFF
TGCAGTGTCGGGGGGAAAGGAGGTGGAGAGCAGTTCTTC
>-|-|TRBJ2-2|TRBV6-1
CASSVTPFAANTGELFF
TGTGCCAGCAGCGTAACCCCTTTCGCTGCGAACACCGGGGAGCTGTTTTTT
>TRBD1|few|TRBJ2-1|TRBV6-1
CAGRDRDSYNEQFF
TGTGCCGGACGTGACAGGGACTCCTACAATGAGCAGTTCTTC
>-|few|TRBJ2-1|TRBV5-1
CASSLTYSGPSSYNEQFF
TGCGCCAGCAGCTTGACGTATAGCGGCCCGAGCTCCTACAATGAGCAGTTCTTC